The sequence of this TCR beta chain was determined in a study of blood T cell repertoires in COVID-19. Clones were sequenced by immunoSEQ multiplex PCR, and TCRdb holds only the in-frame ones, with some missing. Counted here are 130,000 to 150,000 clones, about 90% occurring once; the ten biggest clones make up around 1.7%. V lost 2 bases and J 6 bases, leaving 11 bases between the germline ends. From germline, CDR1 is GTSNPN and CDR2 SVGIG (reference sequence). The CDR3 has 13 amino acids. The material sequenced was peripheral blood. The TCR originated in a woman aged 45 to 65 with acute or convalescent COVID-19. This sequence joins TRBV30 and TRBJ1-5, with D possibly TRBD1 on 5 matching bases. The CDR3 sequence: CAWSRREAQPQHF. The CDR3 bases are TGTGCCTGGAGTCGCAGGGAGGCTCAGCCCCAGCATTTT. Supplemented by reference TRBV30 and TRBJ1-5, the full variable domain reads SQTIHQWPATLVQPVGSPLSLECTVEGTSNPNLYWYRQAAGRGLQLLFYSVGIGQISSEVPQNLSASRPQDRQFILSSKKLLLSDSGFYLCAWSRREAQPQHFGDGTRLSIL.